The 5 T cell receptor beta chains reported below all come from one sample, sequenced in a study of T cells in Graves' hyperthyroidism and ophthalmopathy (dated by TCRdb to about 2019). The library came from multiplex PCR. The data were produced on an Illumina HiSeq 2000. The TCR beta CDR3 regions were amplified from the RNA transcripts. The TCR CDR3 was subjected to a first round of RT-PCR using the HTBI primer set and the Qiagen OneStep RT-PCR kit. The public reads were quality trimmed at Q25 with fastp and then assembled into clones with MiXCR by TCRdb, keeping productive beta chains. Here each entry gathers all rows of one CDR3 protein and keeps the most common genes and DNA. The sample table shows a few hundred thousand distinct CDR3 sequences, and approximately 15% are seen once. The top ten constitute 2.5% to 4% of the sample. The sample comprised blood. Receptors were obtained from a woman between 40 and 55 years old with Graves' ophthalmopathy.

Ten or more counts support this clonotype. CDR3 sequence: CASSLLQGTYEQYF. The CDR3 coding sequence is TGTGCCAGCAGTTTATTGCAGGGTACCTACGAGCAGTACTTC. This rearrangement joins TRBV28 to TRBJ2-7, with D tentatively TRBD1 (5 bases). Germline V gives CDR1 MDHEN, CDR2 SYDVKM. This CDR3 is 14 amino acids long. Between the trimmed V and J ends, which lost 1 base and 2 bases, there was a span of 9 bases. The full variable domain, in which reference TRBV28 and TRBJ2-7 provide the parts outside the CDR3, is DVKVTQSSRYLVKRTGEKVFLECVQDMDHENMFWYRQDPGLGLRLIYFSYDVKMKEKGDIPEGYSVSREKKERFSLILESASTNQTSMYLCASSLLQGTYEQYFGPGTRLTVT.

This clonotype came up many times. The chain links TRBV6-1 to TRBJ1-1; 8 positions agree with TRBD1. Germline lookup yields CDR1 MNHNS and CDR2 SASEGT. This CDR3 contains 16 residues. V was pared by 5 bases and J by 3 bases, with 11 bases of the junction left unmatched. Here the CDR3 reads CASSYLQGAGDTEAFF. The DNA of the CDR3 is TGTGCCAGCAGTTATTTGCAGGGGGCAGGGGACACTGAAGCTTTCTTT.

This clonotype was counted only a few times. This chain uses TRBV20-1 with TRBJ1-3; TRBD1 matches at 7 bases. The CDR3 length is 13 residues. V lost 4 bases, J lost 3 bases, and 3 bases stayed unmatched. Germline values: CDR1 DFQATT, CDR2 SNEGSKA (reference sequence). The CDR3 reads CSAMDRNGNTIYF. Written as DNA, the CDR3 is TGCAGTGCTATGGACAGGAATGGAAACACCATATATTTT.

The chain joins TRBV5-5 to TRBJ2-3; TRBD2 agrees at 13 bases. In germline, CDR1 is SGHKS, CDR2 YYEKEE (reference sequence). J was trimmed by 6 bases and V by 1 base; bases with no gene match: 5. The CDR3 loop spans 16 amino acids. CDR3 in DNA: TGTGCCAGCAGCTTGATACTAGCGGGAGGGGCGGATACGCAGTATTTT. Translation gives CASSLILAGGADTQYF. Variable domain in full (rest from reference TRBV5-5 and TRBJ2-3): DAGVTQSPTHLIKTRGQQVTLRCSPISGHKSVSWYQQVLGQGPQFIFQYYEKEERGRGNFPDRFSARQFPNYSSELNVNALLLGDSALYLCASSLILAGGADTQYFGPGTRLTVL.

V is TRBV5-1 and J is TRBJ1-4; D is uncertain. The germline V and J ends were trimmed by 0 bases and 1 base, with 16 bases remaining between them. Germline lookup yields CDR1 SGHRS and CDR2 YFSETQ. CDR3 size: 18 residues. The CDR3: CASSLDIQAPLTNEKLFF. The CDR3 bases are TGCGCCAGCAGCTTGGATATCCAGGCCCCGCTAACTAATGAAAAACTGTTTTTT.